These 20 T cell receptor beta chains were all obtained from the same sample, sequenced in a study of T cell responses to AZD1222 COVID-19 vaccine. TCRdb's table, derived via immunoSEQ multiplex PCR, lists solely in-frame clones and lacks some. The table shows about 150,000 clones, with 75% to 95% occurring only once. The source was peripheral blood, collected on day 0 of AZD1222 vaccination. Receptors were obtained from an adult in good health.

This chain joins TRBV27 and TRBJ2-3; TRBD2 might be the D (5 bases). This CDR3 region has 15 residues. Germline CDR1 MNHEY, CDR2 SMNVEV (reference sequence). V was trimmed by 5 bases and J by 0 bases, leaving 12 bases between them. The CDR3 DNA is TGTGCCAGCAGTCCTCTAGCCTCTAGCACAGATACGCAGTATTTT. This codes for CASSPLASSTDTQYF.

CDR3 DNA: TGTGCCAGCAGTTTAGCCGAAGAGTTTAACTATGGCTACACCTTC. Translation: CASSLAEEFNYGYTF. This chain links TRBV28 with TRBJ1-2; no clear D gene. Germline V gives CDR1 MDHEN, CDR2 SYDVKM. The CDR3 runs 15 residues. V was cut by 2 bases and J by 1 base, with 11 bases left in between.

V and J are TRBV3-1 (or the pseudogene TRBV3-2) and TRBJ1-1; D uncertain. The germline V gene has CDR1 LGHDT and CDR2 YNNKEL (reference sequence). The CDR3 loop spans 14 amino acids. Trimming pared 4 bases from V and 4 bases from J, leaving 13 bases between. As DNA, the CDR3 is TGTGCCAGCAGCCCCCTACAGTTGGCCACTGAAGCTTTCTTT. Translation: CASSPLQLATEAFF.

V usage is TRBV5-1 and J usage is TRBJ1-1, with D possibly being TRBD1 (6 bases). CDR3 length: 14 amino acids. V was cut by 0 bases and J by 4 bases, with 10 bases left in between. CDR1 SGHRS and CDR2 YFSETQ come from the germline V gene. The CDR3 sequence is CASSLEGGATEAFF. The CDR3, as DNA: TGCGCCAGCAGCTTGGAGGGGGGAGCCACTGAAGCTTTCTTT.

The chain is built from TRBV19 and TRBJ1-1, with D possibly TRBD1 on 6 matching bases. The V end lost 3 bases, the J end lost 5 bases, and 19 bases lay between the germline ends. There are 16 residues in the CDR3. Germline CDR1 LNHDA, CDR2 SQIVND (reference sequence). The CDR3 DNA reads TGTGCCAGTAGTATGGGAGACAGGTTTGAGAGGACTGAAGCTTTCTTT. This gives the protein CASSMGDRFERTEAFF.

The chain combines TRBV29-1 with TRBJ2-2; D possibly corresponds to TRBD2 (5 bases). Germline loops: CDR1 SQVTM, CDR2 ANQGSEA. The V end was cut by 3 bases, the J end by 1 base, with 15 bases between. The CDR3 has 16 amino acids. The CDR3 DNA sequence: TGCAGCGTTGACCTCCCCCGCGGAGGGAACACCGGGGAGCTGTTTTTT. Protein: CSVDLPRGGNTGELFF.

This sequence joins TRBV2 and TRBJ1-5; unclear D gene. This CDR3 spans 17 amino acids. Germline V gene data show CDR1 as SNHLY and CDR2 as FYNNEI. V was pared by 4 bases and J by 0 bases, with 16 bases between. CDR3 DNA sequence: TGTGCCAGCAGTGCCGTTGTATGGGGTTATAGCAATCAGCCCCAGCATTTT. It is translated as CASSAVVWGYSNQPQHF. The whole variable domain, remainder taken from reference TRBV2 and TRBJ1-5, is EPEVTQTPSHQVTQMGQEVILRCVPISNHLYFYWYRQILGQKVEFLVSFYNNEISEKSEIFDDQFSVERPDGSNFTLKIRSTKLEDSAMYFCASSAVVWGYSNQPQHFGDGTRLSIL.

The chain carries TRBV29-1 and TRBJ2-7; 9 nucleotides line up with TRBD1. Trimming cost V 1 base and J 2 bases; bases outside gene matches: 3. The CDR3 runs 14 residues. Germline V lookup: CDR1 SQVTM, CDR2 ANQGSEA. The CDR3 loop is CSVEGGTGTYEQYF. In DNA form, the CDR3 reads TGCAGCGTTGAAGGTGGGACAGGGACCTACGAGCAGTACTTC.

This chain uses TRBV7-9 with TRBJ2-3; D remains unclear. The CDR3 runs to 14 residues. Germline V gene lookup returns CDR1 SEHNR and CDR2 FQNEAQ (reference sequence). Trimming pared 4 bases from V and 1 base from J, leaving 9 bases between. CDR3 region: CASSSPFGTDTQYF. The CDR3 region has the DNA TGTGCCAGCAGCTCTCCATTCGGCACAGATACGCAGTATTTT. The full variable domain, with the rest looked up from reference TRBV7-9 and TRBJ2-3, is DTGVSQNPRHKITKRGQNVTFRCDPISEHNRLYWYRQTLGQGPEFLTYFQNEAQLEKSRLLSDRFSAERPKGSFSTLEIQRTEQGDSAMYLCASSSPFGTDTQYFGPGTRLTVL.

The CDR3 region is CASSRTSGSNYEQYF. CDR3 bases: TGTGCCAGCAGCCGGACTAGCGGGAGTAACTACGAGCAGTACTTC. This chain links TRBV6-2 or TRBV6-3 with TRBJ2-7, with 13 bases fitting TRBD2. V lost 6 bases, J lost 3 bases, and 5 bases stayed unmatched. The CDR3 sequence is 15 residues long. Germline V CDR1 and CDR2: MNHEY, SVGEGT.

J is TRBJ1-1 and V is TRBV7-9; D gene uncertain. V lost 5 bases and J lost 0, with 16 bases in between. The CDR3 totals 16 residues. The germline V gene has CDR1 SEHNR and CDR2 FQNEAQ (reference sequence). In nucleotides, the CDR3 is TGTGCCAGCAGCGTCTTGAGGCTTGACATGAACACTGAAGCTTTCTTT. Translating it yields CASSVLRLDMNTEAFF.

This chain connects TRBV6-5 to TRBJ2-1, with 9 bases identical to TRBD2. The CDR3 is 15 residues long. Germline V gene sequence: CDR1 MNHEY, CDR2 SVGAGI. The J segment lost 6 bases and the V segment lost 2 bases, leaving 5 bases of the junction unmatched. The chain's CDR3 is CASSYQGLAGNEQFF. The CDR3 nucleotides are TGTGCCAGCAGTTACCAGGGACTAGCAGGCAATGAGCAGTTCTTC.

This chain connects TRBV9 to TRBJ1-3; 9 bases line up with TRBD1. Germline CDR1 SGDLS, CDR2 YYNGEE. With V trimmed by 3 bases and J by 3 bases, 10 bases remained unmatched. CDR3 length: 17 residues. Here the CDR3 reads CASSAEVQGAGGNTIYF. The CDR3 region has the DNA TGTGCCAGCAGCGCAGAAGTACAGGGGGCGGGTGGAAACACCATATATTTT.

This sequence joins TRBV6-5 and TRBJ1-1; 9 positions agree with TRBD1. Germline CDR1 reads MNHEY; CDR2 reads SVGAGI. Trimming cost V 6 bases and J 7 bases; bases outside gene matches: 6. The CDR3 has 13 amino acids. CDR3 sequence: CASRNRDRVEAFF. DNA of the CDR3: TGTGCCAGCAGAAACCGGGACAGGGTTGAAGCTTTCTTT.

This clone was seen a handful of times. This rearrangement joins TRBV10-3 to TRBJ1-2; D is unresolved. V was trimmed by 2 bases and J by 8 bases, leaving 9 bases between them. The CDR3 extends over 12 amino acids. Germline V lookup: CDR1 ENHRY, CDR2 SYGVKD. CDR3: CAISEGLSGYTF. The CDR3 DNA reads TGTGCCATCAGTGAGGGTTTGAGCGGCTACACCTTC.

The chain carries TRBV28 and TRBJ2-1; D not certain. This CDR3 is 12 amino acids long. Germline V gene lookup returns CDR1 MDHEN and CDR2 SYDVKM. V lost 1 base and J 8 bases, leaving 6 bases between the germline ends. In nucleotides, the CDR3 is TGTGCCAGCAGTTTATCTTGGGATGAGCAGTTCTTC. It is translated as CASSLSWDEQFF. Based on the CDR3 plus reference TRBV28 and TRBJ2-1, the full variable domain is DVKVTQSSRYLVKRTGEKVFLECVQDMDHENMFWYRQDPGLGLRLIYFSYDVKMKEKGDIPEGYSVSREKKERFSLILESASTNQTSMYLCASSLSWDEQFFGPGTRLTVL.

The rearrangement links TRBV5-6 to TRBJ2-5; 10 bases are shared with TRBD1. From germline, CDR1 is SGHDT and CDR2 YYEEEE. The CDR3 has 15 amino acids. The junction had 8 bases not matched to a gene; V was cut back by 4 bases and J by 5 bases. The CDR3 sequence is CASSIAGTGEETQYF. The CDR3 nucleotides are TGTGCCAGCAGCATAGCCGGGACAGGGGAGGAGACCCAGTACTTC.

Only one count was recorded for this clone. The rearrangement links TRBV5-6 to TRBJ1-6, with a possible D match to TRBD1 (6 bases). The CDR3 covers 17 residues. V lost 4 bases and J 0 bases, leaving 14 bases between the germline ends. CDR1 is SGHDT and CDR2 is YYEEEE in the germline V gene. CDR3 in amino acids: CASSPAGASSYNSPLHF. CDR3 sequence (DNA): TGTGCCAGCAGCCCGGCAGGGGCGAGCTCCTATAATTCACCCCTCCACTTT.

The chain combines TRBV16 with TRBJ1-4; 7 bases are shared with TRBD1. V dropped 2 bases and J dropped 4; count of bases not matched to a gene: 4. Germline V gene lookup returns CDR1 KGHSY and CDR2 FQNENV. The CDR3 totals 15 residues. Here the CDR3 reads CASSQGTAFNEKLFF. In DNA form, the CDR3 reads TGTGCCAGCAGCCAAGGGACAGCCTTTAATGAAAAACTGTTTTTT.

The rearrangement links TRBV29-1 to TRBJ2-7, with D possibly being TRBD2 (6 bases). CDR3 length: 12 amino acids. Germline CDR1 SQVTM, CDR2 ANQGSEA. V was cut by 4 bases and J by 2 bases, with 9 bases left in between. The CDR3 DNA reads as TGCAGCGTTGCGGGAGAGACCTACGAGCAGTACTTC. Amino acid sequence: CSVAGETYEQYF.